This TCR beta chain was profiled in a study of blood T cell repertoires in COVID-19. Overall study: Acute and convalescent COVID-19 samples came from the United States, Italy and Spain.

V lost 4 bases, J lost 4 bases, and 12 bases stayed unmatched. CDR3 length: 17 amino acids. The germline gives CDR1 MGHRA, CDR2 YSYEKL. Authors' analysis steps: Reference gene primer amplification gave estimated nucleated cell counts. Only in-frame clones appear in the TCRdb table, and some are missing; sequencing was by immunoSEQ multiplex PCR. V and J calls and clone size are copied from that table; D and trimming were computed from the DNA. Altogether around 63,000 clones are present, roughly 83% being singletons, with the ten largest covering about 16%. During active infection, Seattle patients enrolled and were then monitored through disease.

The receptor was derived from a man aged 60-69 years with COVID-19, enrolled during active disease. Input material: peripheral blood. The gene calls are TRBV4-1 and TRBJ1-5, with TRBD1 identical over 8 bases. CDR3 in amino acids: CASSRGWVRDRNQPQHF. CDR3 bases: TGCGCCAGCAGCCGGGGGTGGGTCCGGGACAGGAATCAGCCCCAGCATTTT.